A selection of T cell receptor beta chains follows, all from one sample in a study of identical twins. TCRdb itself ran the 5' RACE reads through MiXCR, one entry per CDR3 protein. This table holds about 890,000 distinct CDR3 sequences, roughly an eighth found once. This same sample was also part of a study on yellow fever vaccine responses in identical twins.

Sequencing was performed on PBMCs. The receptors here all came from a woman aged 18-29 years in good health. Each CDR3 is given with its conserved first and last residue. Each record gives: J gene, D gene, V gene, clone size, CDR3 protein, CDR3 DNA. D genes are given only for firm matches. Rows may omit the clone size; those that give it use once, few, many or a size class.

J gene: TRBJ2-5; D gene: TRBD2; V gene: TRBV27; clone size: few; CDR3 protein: CASSLIGGRVMQETQYF; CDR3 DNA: TGTGCCAGCAGTTTAATCGGGGGGAGGGTTATGCAAGAGACCCAGTACTTC
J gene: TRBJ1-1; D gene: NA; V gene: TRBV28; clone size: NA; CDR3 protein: CASSLPRMVDTEAFF; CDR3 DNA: TGTGCCAGCAGTTTACCCAGGATGGTTGACACTGAAGCTTTCTTT
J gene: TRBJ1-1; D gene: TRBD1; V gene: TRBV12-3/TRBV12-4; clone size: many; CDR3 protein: CASRRDRVNTEAFF; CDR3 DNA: TGTGCCAGCAGACGGGACAGGGTGAACACTGAAGCTTTCTTT
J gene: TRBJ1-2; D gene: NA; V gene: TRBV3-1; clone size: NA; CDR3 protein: CAFCFNGGAGSNYGYTF; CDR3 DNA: TGTGCCTTCTGTTTTAATGGTGGGGCGGGCTCGAACTATGGCTACACCTTC
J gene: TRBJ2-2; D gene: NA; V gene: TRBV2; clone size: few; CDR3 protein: CASRGWLSINTGELFF; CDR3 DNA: TGTGCCAGCAGGGGTTGGCTTTCAATTAACACCGGGGAGCTGTTTTTT
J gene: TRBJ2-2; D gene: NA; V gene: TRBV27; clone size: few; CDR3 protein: CASSFHHTGELFF; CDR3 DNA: TGTGCCAGCAGTTTCCATCACACCGGGGAGCTGTTTTTT
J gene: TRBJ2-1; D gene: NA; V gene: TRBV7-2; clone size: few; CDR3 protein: CASSSVFAGQYNEQFF; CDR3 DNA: TGTGCCAGCAGCTCCGTTTTCGCGGGGCAATACAATGAGCAGTTCTTC
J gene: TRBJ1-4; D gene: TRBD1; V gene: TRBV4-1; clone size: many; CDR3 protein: CASSLTTGIPEKLFF; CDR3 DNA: TGCGCCAGCAGCCTCACGACAGGGATCCCTGAAAAACTGTTTTTT
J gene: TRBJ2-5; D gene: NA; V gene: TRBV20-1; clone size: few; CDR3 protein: CSAQDSSIQYF; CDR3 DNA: TGCAGTGCCCAAGACAGTTCGATCCAGTACTTC
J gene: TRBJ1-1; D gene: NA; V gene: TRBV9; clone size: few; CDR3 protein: CASSVDGQTEAFF; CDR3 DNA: TGTGCCAGCAGCGTAGATGGGCAAACCGAAGCTTTCTTT